The 20 T cell receptor beta chains in this list originate from one sample, sequenced in a study of blood T cell repertoires in COVID-19. Here immunoSEQ multiplex PCR was the method, and the copy in TCRdb shows in-frame clones only, minus some. The sample holds more than 95,000 clones, roughly 87% seen once. Sequenced sample: peripheral blood. These receptors all come from an elderly man with active or convalescent COVID-19.

This chain joins TRBV7-9 and TRBJ1-5, with 9 bases identical to TRBD1. The CDR3 contains 17 residues. J lost 6 bases, V lost 5 bases, and 14 bases had no gene match. The V gene's germline CDR1 is SEHNR and CDR2 FQNEAQ (reference sequence). The CDR3 is CASSLSRGGQGGQPQHF. The CDR3 coding sequence is TGTGCCAGCAGCCTTTCCCGGGGGGGACAGGGAGGTCAGCCCCAGCATTTT.

The rearrangement joins TRBV12-5 to TRBJ2-1; 14 bases agree with TRBD2. The CDR3 is made up of 14 amino acids. Germline trimming cut 6 bases from V and 9 bases from J; bases unmatched to any gene: 4. Germline CDR1 LGHNT, CDR2 FRNRAP. The CDR3 sequence is CASGKGLAGVEQFF. CDR3 in DNA: TGTGCTAGTGGAAAGGGACTAGCGGGGGTTGAGCAGTTCTTC.

The DNA for the CDR3 is TGTGCAAGTCGCTTAGACAGGGGGCGGAACACTGAAGCTTTCTTT. As protein: CASRLDRGRNTEAFF. The chain recombines TRBV12-2 with TRBJ1-1; the DNA was not compared with TRBD1, the D call given in the table. TRBV12-2 is described as a pseudogene. The CDR3 loop spans 15 amino acids.

The chain carries TRBV6-5 and TRBJ2-3; D is uncertain. V was trimmed by 5 bases and J by 4 bases, leaving 7 bases between them. Per germline, CDR1 MNHEY and CDR2 SVGAGI. There are 12 residues in the CDR3. CDR3: CASSRVADTQYF. The CDR3 DNA follows: TGTGCCAGCAGTCGAGTCGCAGATACGCAGTATTTT.

The chain recombines TRBV3-1 (or the pseudogene TRBV3-2) with TRBJ2-7; 8 nucleotides agree with TRBD2. The CDR3 is 16 residues long. With V trimmed by 4 bases and J by 5 bases, 13 bases remained unmatched. Looked up from germline, CDR1 is LGHDT and CDR2 is YNNKEL (reference sequence). The CDR3 coding sequence is TGTGCCAGCAGCCGCACCCCGATTAGCGGGGCCCACGAGCAGTACTTC. Translating gives CASSRTPISGAHEQYF.

The chain recombines TRBV19 with TRBJ1-5; D may be TRBD1 (6 bases). From germline, CDR1 is LNHDA and CDR2 SQIVND (reference sequence). The CDR3 has 17 residues. V shed 0 bases and J shed 0 bases, with 12 bases lying between them. CDR3: CASSIEKTGLSNQPQHF. In DNA, the CDR3 is TGTGCCAGTAGTATAGAGAAGACAGGCCTTAGCAATCAGCCCCAGCATTTT.

The rearrangement joins TRBV4-2 to TRBJ2-7; 7 positions agree with TRBD1. With V trimmed by 6 bases and J by 2 bases, 7 bases remained unmatched. The CDR3 has 14 amino acids. The V gene's germline CDR1 is LGHNA and CDR2 YNFKEQ. The DNA of the CDR3 is TGTGCCAGCAGTCCGACAGGGCGCACCTACGAGCAGTACTTC. Translating it yields CASSPTGRTYEQYF.

CDR3: CASSPNSGGGETQYF. CDR3 bases: TGTGCCAGCAGTCCAAATAGCGGGGGGGGTGAGACCCAGTACTTC. The chain recombines TRBV6-5 with TRBJ2-5; 11 bases map to TRBD2. This CDR3 is 15 amino acids long. Germline V gene lookup returns CDR1 MNHEY and CDR2 SVGAGI. V dropped 5 bases and J dropped 5; count of bases not matched to a gene: 7.

A few counts support this clone. The gene calls are TRBV7-2 and TRBJ2-7; 8 bases agree with TRBD2. CDR1 and CDR2 (germline): SGHTA, FQGNSA. CDR3 size: 15 residues. J gave up 6 bases and V 5 bases, and 12 bases lay outside the gene matches. The CDR3 DNA follows: TGTGCCAGCAGCCCCGGCGGAGCGGGAGATTCCGAGCAGTACTTC. The encoded protein is CASSPGGAGDSEQYF.

Here the CDR3 DNA reads TGTGCCAGCAGCCACACTAGCGGTAGCACAGATACGCAGTATTTT. This codes for CASSHTSGSTDTQYF. J is TRBJ2-3 and V is TRBV7-2; the match to TRBD2 covers 8 bases. The CDR3 runs 15 residues. The V gene end was trimmed by 5 bases and the J gene end by 0 bases; junction bases not matched to a gene: 4. Germline V gene lookup returns CDR1 SGHTA and CDR2 FQGNSA.

The chain has TRBV9 and TRBJ2-1; 11 bases are shared with TRBD2. Trimming removed 1 base from V and 0 bases from J; junction bases left unmatched: 0. The CDR3 is 16 residues long. From germline, CDR1 is SGDLS and CDR2 YYNGEE. CDR3 amino acids: CASSVTSGSSYNEQFF. The CDR3 DNA is TGTGCCAGCAGCGTAACTAGCGGGAGCTCCTACAATGAGCAGTTCTTC.

V gene TRBV11-2 combines with J gene TRBJ2-3, with 15 positions matching TRBD2. Germline V gene lookup returns CDR1 SGHAT and CDR2 FQNNGV. With 7 bases clipped from V and 1 base from J, the junction kept 12 bases outside the gene matches. This CDR3 contains 19 residues. Written as DNA, the CDR3 is TGTGCCAGCACCCCGGGACTAGCGGGAGGCAGGACTCGCACAGATACGCAGTATTTT. This translates into CASTPGLAGGRTRTDTQYF.

The DNA for the CDR3 is TGTGCCAGCGCGTTGGACATGAACACTGAAGCTTTCTTT. Amino acid sequence: CASALDMNTEAFF. The chain carries TRBV18 and TRBJ1-1, with D possibly matching TRBD1 (5 bases). CDR3 length: 13 residues. Germline V gene lookup returns CDR1 KGHSH and CDR2 LQKENI. V was shortened by 8 bases and J by 0 bases, with 10 bases between the two germline ends.

The V and J genes are TRBV2 and TRBJ2-3, with D uncertain. This CDR3 spans 12 amino acids. Germline lookup yields CDR1 SNHLY and CDR2 FYNNEI. Trimming shortened V by 3 bases and J by 8 bases, and 9 bases separated the two germline ends. CDR3 DNA: TGTGCCAGCAGTGAGCTCACTTCTACGCAGTATTTT. It translates to CASSELTSTQYF. The variable domain in full, with the rest retrieved from reference TRBV2 and TRBJ2-3, is EPEVTQTPSHQVTQMGQEVILRCVPISNHLYFYWYRQILGQKVEFLVSFYNNEISEKSEIFDDQFSVERPDGSNFTLKIRSTKLEDSAMYFCASSELTSTQYFGPGTRLTVL.

This chain links TRBV7-8 with TRBJ1-5; TRBD1 aligns across 11 bases. The CDR3 is 18 amino acids. With V trimmed by 2 bases and J by 0 bases, 6 bases remained unmatched. Per the germline V gene, CDR1 is SGHVS and CDR2 is FQNEAQ. The CDR3 sequence: CASSLRDRGGYSNQPQHF. As DNA, the CDR3 is TGTGCCAGCAGCTTAAGGGACAGGGGGGGTTATAGCAATCAGCCCCAGCATTTT.

The rearrangement joins TRBV7-2 to TRBJ2-5, with 9 bases that match TRBD2. Trimming at V came to 5 bases and at J to 4 bases, leaving 8 bases not matched to a gene. The germline V gene encodes CDR1 SGHTA and CDR2 FQGNSA. The CDR3 runs to 15 residues. The CDR3 sequence is CASSIGLARIETQYF. In nucleotides, the CDR3 is TGTGCCAGCAGCATCGGACTAGCGAGAATAGAGACCCAGTACTTC. The full variable domain, completed using reference TRBV7-2 and TRBJ2-5, is GAGVSQSPSNKVTEKGKDVELRCDPISGHTALYWYRQSLGQGLEFLIYFQGNSAPDKSGLPSDRFSAERTGGSVSTLTIQRTQQEDSAVYLCASSIGLARIETQYFGPGTRLLVL.

This clone was picked up one time. The chain uses TRBV6-5 and TRBJ2-3, with 7 bases lining up with TRBD2. The germline V gene has CDR1 MNHEY and CDR2 SVGAGI. The CDR3 extends over 11 amino acids. V was pared by 5 bases and J by 12 bases, with 5 bases of the junction left unmatched. CDR3 nucleotide sequence: TGTGCCAGCAGTACCGGGACTATACAGTATTTT. Translating it yields CASSTGTIQYF.

V usage is TRBV28 and J usage is TRBJ1-1; 10 bases line up with TRBD1. Germline trimming cut 6 bases from V and 6 bases from J; bases unmatched to any gene: 7. The CDR3 length is 14 residues. The germline CDR1 and CDR2 sequences are MDHEN and SYDVKM. CDR3: CASRADRGRPEAFF. The CDR3, as DNA: TGTGCCAGCAGAGCTGACAGGGGGCGACCTGAAGCTTTCTTT.

V and J are TRBV9 and TRBJ2-3, with TRBD2 as a possible D gene (6 bases). The V gene lost 0 bases and the J gene lost 2 bases, with 13 bases spanning the gap. This CDR3 comprises 16 residues. Germline CDR1 is SGDLS and CDR2 is YYNGEE. The CDR3 DNA reads as TGTGCCAGCAGCGTAGGGTGGGAGGACCCCACAGATACGCAGTATTTT. Amino acid sequence: CASSVGWEDPTDTQYF.

V gene TRBV7-2 combines with J gene TRBJ2-7; TRBD2 matches at 7 bases. The CDR3 covers 15 residues. CDR1 and CDR2 (germline): SGHTA, FQGNSA. The ends lost 1 base at V and 2 bases at J; junction bases unmatched: 5. The CDR3 sequence: CASSLEGGRAYEQYF. The CDR3 bases are TGTGCCAGCAGCTTAGAGGGCGGGAGAGCCTACGAGCAGTACTTC. The full variable domain, in which reference TRBV7-2 and TRBJ2-7 provide the parts outside the CDR3, is GAGVSQSPSNKVTEKGKDVELRCDPISGHTALYWYRQSLGQGLEFLIYFQGNSAPDKSGLPSDRFSAERTGGSVSTLTIQRTQQEDSAVYLCASSLEGGRAYEQYFGPGTRLTVT.